Listed below are T cell receptor beta chains from one sample, sequenced in a study of T cell repertoires in cytomegalovirus infection. Their cognate antigens are unknown. TCRdb processed the reads anew with MiXCR; each CDR3 protein has one entry. Of around 710,000 distinct CDR3 sequences listed, 25% to 35% are singletons. This sample comprised cultured CD8+ T cells from PBMCs, obtained from culture after CMV antigen stimulation. These receptors were collected from a human donor in good health (CMV status not recorded). Some clones in this sample may be carry-over from other donors' samples. The CDR3 runs from the conserved cysteine through the conserved F or W. The D gene is left open where the match is weak. Clone size, where shown, is once, few, many, or a class for clones that have expanded.

clone size,D gene,V gene,J gene,CDR3 DNA,CDR3 protein
.,.,TRBV12-3/TRBV12-4,TRBJ2-5,TGTGCCAGCACGAGAGGGGGGGCCCTTCAAGAGACCCAGTACTTC,CASTRGGALQETQYF
.,.,TRBV27,TRBJ2-1,TGTGCCAGCAGTGCCCTGGTTTTCGGGGATGAGCAGTTCTTC,CASSALVFGDEQFF
.,.,TRBV7-2,TRBJ1-6,TGTGCCAGCAGCTTTCGTCCAGGGCTTAATTCACCCCTCCACTTT,CASSFRPGLNSPLHF
.,.,TRBV3-1,TRBJ1-5,TGTGCCAGCAGCCAAGGGGAGGGAGGGGGCAATCAGCCCCAGCATTTT,CASSQGEGGGNQPQHF
few,TRBD1,TRBV28,TRBJ2-2,TGTGCCACCCTTAGGGGACAGGGGATCACCGGGGAGCTGTTTTTT,CATLRGQGITGELFF
few,.,TRBV29-1,TRBJ1-1,TGCAGCGTAGAGACGGGGGTGAACACTGAAGCTTTCTTT,CSVETGVNTEAFF
few,.,TRBV7-9,TRBJ1-5,TGTGCCAGCAGTCCTGGGGACATAACGAACCAGCCCCAGCATTTT,CASSPGDITNQPQHF
many,.,TRBV7-8,TRBJ1-4,TGTGCCAGCAGCCCCCGTAGGCCAACCTTGTTTTTT,CASSPRRPTLFF
.,.,TRBV5-5,TRBJ2-1,TGTGCCAGCAGCTTGGGCAATCATGGGTCGGTGTCTTATCCCTACAATGAGCAGTTCTTC,CASSLGNHGSVSYPYNEQFF
.,.,TRBV19,TRBJ2-4,TGTGCCAGTAGTACACAAATCTCCGCGGCCAAAAACATTCAGTACTTC,CASSTQISAAKNIQYF
.,TRBD2,TRBV7-9,TRBJ2-5,TGTGCCAGCAGCCCCCCCACTAGCGGGGGGTTCAAAGAGACCCAGTACTTC,CASSPPTSGGFKETQYF
.,.,TRBV27,TRBJ1-2,TGTGCCAGCAGTTTTCGAGGGGGAAATGGCTACACCTTC,CASSFRGGNGYTF
few,.,TRBV7-8,TRBJ2-7,TGTGCCAGCAGCCCCTGGTTGGGTACCGACGAGCAGTACTTC,CASSPWLGTDEQYF
few,.,TRBV12-5,TRBJ2-1,TGTGCTAGTGGTTTAAATACCTACAATGAGCAGTTCTTC,CASGLNTYNEQFF
few,.,TRBV27,TRBJ2-7,TGTGCCAGCAGTTTAAGCGACCCCAGCTCCTACGAGCAGTACTTC,CASSLSDPSSYEQYF
.,.,TRBV10-3,TRBJ2-3,TGTGCCATCAGTGAGTCGTCAGGGCGCACAGATACGCAGTATTTT,CAISESSGRTDTQYF
.,.,TRBV4-3,TRBJ2-1,TGCGCCAGCAGCCACGTGTTCCAGGGCTCCTACAATGAGCAGTTCTTC,CASSHVFQGSYNEQFF
few,.,TRBV6-1,TRBJ2-1,TGTGCCAGCCAGGGTGGGGGCAAGGTAGGGTACAATGAGCAGTTCTTC,CASQGGGKVGYNEQFF
few,.,TRBV10-3,TRBJ1-4,TGTGCCATCAGTGAGTCGCGGGGAGATGAGAAAAAACTGTTTTTT,CAISESRGDEKKLFF
.,.,TRBV6-1,TRBJ1-4,TGTGCCAGGGAGGGTACTAATGAAAAACTGTTTTTT,CAREGTNEKLFF
few,.,TRBV7-2,TRBJ1-2,TGTGCCAGCAGCTTAGACAGGCTGGATTGGGACTATGGCTACACCTTC,CASSLDRLDWDYGYTF
.,.,TRBV11-2,TRBJ1-1,TGTGCCAGCAGCCCCTGGGGACAACCGAACACTGAAGCTTTCTTT,CASSPWGQPNTEAFF
few,TRBD2,TRBV24-1,TRBJ2-1,TGTGCCACCAGTCGGCCAGCGGGGAGCTACAATGAGCAGTTCTTC,CATSRPAGSYNEQFF
.,.,TRBV28,TRBJ1-5,TGTGCCAGCAGACTTCCAGGGGCTAATCAGCCCCAGCATTTT,CASRLPGANQPQHF
.,.,TRBV5-5,TRBJ1-6,TGTGCCAGCAGCTCCCCACGAGATAATTCACCCCTCCACTTT,CASSSPRDNSPLHF
few,.,TRBV7-6,TRBJ2-3,TGTGCTAGCAGCTCTAGGTGGGGCGATACGCAGTATTTT,CASSSRWGDTQYF
.,.,TRBV5-1,TRBJ1-1,TGCGCCAGCAGAAGGGACGATGTGGCTGAAGCTTTCTTT,CASRRDDVAEAFF
.,.,TRBV6-2/TRBV6-3,TRBJ1-2,TGTGCCAGCAGTTACTCCGGACCGGGAGGGAACTATGGCTACACCTTC,CASSYSGPGGNYGYTF
.,.,TRBV25-1,TRBJ2-4,TGTGCCAGCAGTGAATCTGGGGGACATAGCAAAAACATTCAGTACTTC,CASSESGGHSKNIQYF
few,.,TRBV28,TRBJ2-1,TGTGCCAGCAGTTTGGTGTGGGCAGGGGTCACTGACAATGAGCAGTTCTTC,CASSLVWAGVTDNEQFF
.,.,TRBV12-3/TRBV12-4,TRBJ1-5,TGTGCCAGCACCCTATTGGGGATGAGTTCCAATCAGCCCCAGCATTTT,CASTLLGMSSNQPQHF
few,TRBD2,TRBV12-3/TRBV12-4,TRBJ2-1,TGTGCCAGCAGGGCTAGCGGGAACAACAATGAGCAGTTCTTC,CASRASGNNNEQFF
.,TRBD1,TRBV19,TRBJ2-4,TGTGCCAGTAGTACCCTTCAGGGGGCCGGGGGTAAAAACATTCAGTACTTC,CASSTLQGAGGKNIQYF
.,.,TRBV27,TRBJ2-3,TGTGCCAGCACCTCCCGGGACGGCCTGCAGGCAGATACGCAGTATTTT,CASTSRDGLQADTQYF
.,TRBD1,TRBV20-1,TRBJ2-7,TGCAGTGCTAGGATACAGGGGATCGAGCAGTACTTC,CSARIQGIEQYF
many,.,TRBV5-1,TRBJ2-1,TGCGCCAGCAGCACCGGGCACAATGAGCAGTTCTTC,CASSTGHNEQFF